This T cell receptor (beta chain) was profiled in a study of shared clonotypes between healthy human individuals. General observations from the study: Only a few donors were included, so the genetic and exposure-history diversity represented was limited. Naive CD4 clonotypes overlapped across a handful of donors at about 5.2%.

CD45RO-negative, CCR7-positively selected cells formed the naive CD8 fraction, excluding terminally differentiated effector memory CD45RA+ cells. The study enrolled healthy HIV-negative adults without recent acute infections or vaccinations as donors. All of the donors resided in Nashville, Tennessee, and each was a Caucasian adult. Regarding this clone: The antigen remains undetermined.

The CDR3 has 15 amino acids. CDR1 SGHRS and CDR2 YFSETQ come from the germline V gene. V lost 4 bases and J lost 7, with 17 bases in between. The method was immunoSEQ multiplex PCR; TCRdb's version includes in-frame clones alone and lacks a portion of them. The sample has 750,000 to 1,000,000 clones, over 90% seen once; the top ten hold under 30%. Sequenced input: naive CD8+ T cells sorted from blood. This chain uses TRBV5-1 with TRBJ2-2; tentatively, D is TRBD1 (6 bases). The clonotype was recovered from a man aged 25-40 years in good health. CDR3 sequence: CASSPQGSNVGELFF. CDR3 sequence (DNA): TGCGCCAGCAGCCCCCAGGGGTCAAATGTCGGGGAGCTGTTTTTT. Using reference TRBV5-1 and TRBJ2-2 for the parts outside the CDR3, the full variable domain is KAGVTQTPRYLIKTRGQQVTLSCSPISGHRSVSWYQQTPGQGLQFLFEYFSETQRNKGNFPGRFSGRQFSNSRSEMNVSTLELGDSALYLCASSPQGSNVGELFFGEGSRLTVL.